This T cell receptor beta chain originates from a study of Tregs in tolerant kidney transplant recipients. This clone was recorded only once. The antigen remains undetermined. Overall study results and limits: The most relevant donor-specific Treg TCRbeta repertoire apparently came from expansion with activated donor B cells. This study did not directly address biological reproducibility. Validation in larger populations is needed because few patients were studied.

Profiling relied on immunoSEQ multiplex PCR, and the TCRdb table lists in-frame clones only, not all of them. In the table there are 85,000 to 90,000 clones, approximately 92% of which are singletons. With 7 bases removed from V and 6 bases from J, the gap between germline ends came to 8 bases. The V gene's germline CDR1 is SEHNR and CDR2 FQNEAQ (reference sequence). This CDR3 has 11 residues. Unstimulated regulatory T cells (CD4+CD25+CD127-), CD4+CD25- non-regulatory cells, CD4 and CD8 cells were FACS-sorted from thawed PBMCs. The material sequenced was CD8+ T cells from blood. The rearrangement joins TRBV7-9 to TRBJ2-3; D gene uncertain. This clonotype was sampled from a human donor in good health. For the CDR3, the DNA is TGTGCCAGCACCGCCGGCGATACGCAGTATTTT. Encoded protein: CASTAGDTQYF.